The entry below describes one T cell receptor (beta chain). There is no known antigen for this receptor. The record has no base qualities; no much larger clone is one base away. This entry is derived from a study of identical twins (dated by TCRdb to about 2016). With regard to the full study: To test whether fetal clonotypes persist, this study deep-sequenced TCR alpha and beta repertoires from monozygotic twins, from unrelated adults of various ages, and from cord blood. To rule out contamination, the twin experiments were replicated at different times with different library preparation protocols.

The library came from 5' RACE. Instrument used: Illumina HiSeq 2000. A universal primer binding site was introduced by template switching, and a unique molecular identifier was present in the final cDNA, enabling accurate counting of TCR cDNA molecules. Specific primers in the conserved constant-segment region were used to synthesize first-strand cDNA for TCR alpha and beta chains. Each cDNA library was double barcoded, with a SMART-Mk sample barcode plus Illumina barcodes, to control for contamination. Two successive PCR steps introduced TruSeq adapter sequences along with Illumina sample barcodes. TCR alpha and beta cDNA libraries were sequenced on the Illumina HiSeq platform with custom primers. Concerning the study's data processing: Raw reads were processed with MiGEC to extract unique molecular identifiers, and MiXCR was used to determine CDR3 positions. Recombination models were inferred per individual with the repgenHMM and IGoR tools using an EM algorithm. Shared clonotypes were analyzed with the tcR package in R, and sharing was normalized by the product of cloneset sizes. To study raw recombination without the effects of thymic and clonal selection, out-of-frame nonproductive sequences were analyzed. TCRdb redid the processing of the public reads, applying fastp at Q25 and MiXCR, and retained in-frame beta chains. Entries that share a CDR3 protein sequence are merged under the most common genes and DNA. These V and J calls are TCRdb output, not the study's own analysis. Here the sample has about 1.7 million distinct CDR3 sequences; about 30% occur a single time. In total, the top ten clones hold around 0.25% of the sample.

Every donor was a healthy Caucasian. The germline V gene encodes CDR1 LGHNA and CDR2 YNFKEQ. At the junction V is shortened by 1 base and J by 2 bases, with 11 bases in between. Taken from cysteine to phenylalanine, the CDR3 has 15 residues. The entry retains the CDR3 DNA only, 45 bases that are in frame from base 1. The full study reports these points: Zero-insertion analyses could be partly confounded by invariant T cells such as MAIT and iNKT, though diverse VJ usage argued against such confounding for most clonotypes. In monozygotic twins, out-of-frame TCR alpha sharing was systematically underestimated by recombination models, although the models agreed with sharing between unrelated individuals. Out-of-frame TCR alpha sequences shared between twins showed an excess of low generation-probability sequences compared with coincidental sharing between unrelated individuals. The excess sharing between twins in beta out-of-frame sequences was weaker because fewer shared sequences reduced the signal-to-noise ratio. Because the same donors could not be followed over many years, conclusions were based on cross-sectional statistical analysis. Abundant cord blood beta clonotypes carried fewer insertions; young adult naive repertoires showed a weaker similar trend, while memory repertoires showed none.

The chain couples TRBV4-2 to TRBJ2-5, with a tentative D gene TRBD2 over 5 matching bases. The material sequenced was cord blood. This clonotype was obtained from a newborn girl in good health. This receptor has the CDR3 CASSQGVGRQETQYF. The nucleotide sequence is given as TGTGCCAGCAGCCAAGGGGTAGGGAGACAAGAGACCCAGTACTTC.